The source of this T cell receptor beta chain is a study of beta chain features in type 1 diabetes. Study findings and constraints: Shorter TCRB CDR3s, moderately but significantly so, marked every one of the four CD4+ subsets in Type 1 diabetes patients.

Germline CDR1 LGHNA, CDR2 YSLEER. V lost 4 bases to trimming and J lost 4 bases; unmatched junction nucleotides: 3. This CDR3 comprises 14 residues. Concerning this clone itself: The antigen is undetermined.

Sequencing targeted expressed TCRB transcripts, as all isolated RNA had been reverse transcribed. Sequencing was performed with immunoSEQ multiplex PCR; in TCRdb, only in-frame clones are kept and a portion is missing. In the table there are about 660,000 clones, roughly 13% of which are singletons. The source material was naive CD4+ T cells from blood. This chain links TRBV4-3 with TRBJ2-4; 8 bases are shared with TRBD1. The receptor was isolated from a man aged 18-30 years with type 1 diabetes. Here the CDR3 reads CASSLDRGKNIQYF. CDR3 coding DNA: TGCGCCAGCAGCCTAGACAGGGGTAAAAACATTCAGTACTTC.